This T cell receptor beta chain came from a study of cytomegalovirus exposure and HLA in healthy donors. General study points: Researchers reported that a few CMV-associated chains were confirmed in vitro as CMV antigen-specific.

J gave up 8 bases and V 8 bases, and 16 bases lay outside the gene matches. Germline CDR1 is MNHEY and CDR2 is SVGAGI. CDR3 length equals 15 residues. Only one count was recorded for this clone. What it recognizes is unknown. The donors were in the approximately 120-subject validation cohort, distinct from the 666-subject first cohort. Generated by immunoSEQ multiplex PCR, the TCRdb table keeps only in-frame clones and is missing some. The data hold 250,000 to 350,000 clones, with around 87% observed a single time. The V and J genes are TRBV6-5 and TRBJ1-2; 8 bases align to TRBD1. The source material was PBMCs. This receptor was taken from a woman aged 25-40 years in good health and CMV-seropositive. The CDR3 here is CASGAMTGDVMGYTF. The CDR3 coding sequence is TGTGCCAGCGGCGCGATGACAGGGGACGTGATGGGCTACACCTTC.